This T cell receptor (beta chain) derives from a study of tissue T cells after allogeneic stem cell transplantation. After removal of 6 bases from V and 0 bases from J, the junction contained 1 base not matched to a gene. Per germline, CDR1 SGHSA and CDR2 FRNQAP. The CDR3 loop spans 14 amino acids. Turning to this clone: Each gene name is a mouse one. The read stops 1 residue short of the end of the CDR3; the missing end is completed from the germline J gene.

Generated by immunoSEQ multiplex PCR, the TCRdb table keeps only in-frame clones and is missing some. The table shows around 4,800 clones, with approximately 49% occurring only once. Time point: mouse harvest day 14 after allogeneic transplant. Mouse grafts combined 10^7 T-cell-depleted bone marrow cells with 10^6 splenic CD5+ T cells. The sample taken for sequencing was lymph node tissue. The receptor comes from a female BALB/c mouse given C57BL/6 T cells with graft-versus-host disease after an allogeneic hematopoietic cell transplant. The chain combines TRBV16 with TRBJ2-2; 7 bases are a match to TRBD1. CDR3 DNA (partial): TGTGCAAGCAGGGGACAGACAAACACCGGGCAGCTCTAC. It encodes CASRGQTNTGQLY. The CDR3 as a whole reads CASRGQTNTGQLYF.